This TCR beta chain was recorded in a study of T cell responses to AZD1222 COVID-19 vaccine. Per germline, CDR1 MDHEN and CDR2 SYDVKM. The CDR3 length is 14 residues. The V gene lost 3 bases and the J gene lost 0 bases, with 9 bases spanning the gap. The repertoire was sequenced with immunoSEQ multiplex PCR; TCRdb's copy has only in-frame clones and lacks some. The sample holds 150,000 or so clones, about 90% seen once. Source: peripheral blood, taken on day 0 of AZD1222 vaccination. The source of this sequence is an adult in good health. The V call is TRBV28, the J call TRBJ2-7; D remains unclear. CDR3 amino acids: CASSLGSSSYEQYF. In DNA, the CDR3 is TGTGCCAGCAGTTTGGGAAGCAGCTCCTACGAGCAGTACTTC. The whole variable domain, remainder taken from reference TRBV28 and TRBJ2-7, is DVKVTQSSRYLVKRTGEKVFLECVQDMDHENMFWYRQDPGLGLRLIYFSYDVKMKEKGDIPEGYSVSREKKERFSLILESASTNQTSMYLCASSLGSSSYEQYFGPGTRLTVT.